The present entry profiles one T cell receptor (beta chain) with its context. Its antigen is as yet unknown. Germline V gene sequence: CDR1 SGHAT, CDR2 FQNNGV. J gave up 4 bases and V 4 bases, and 9 bases lay outside the gene matches. The CDR3 extends over 15 amino acids. This sample is drawn from a study of cytomegalovirus exposure and HLA in healthy donors. Study summary: Per a later analysis, the 666 first-cohort and over 90 validation repertoires shared one platform. Notes on the study in general: Later, an analysis found that TCR clusters from the first cohort tended to co-occur in the 120 or so validation repertoires. In vitro work confirmed that a few CMV-associated chains recognize CMV antigens. The study flagged around 160 TCR beta chains as cytomegalovirus-associated.

The protocol was immunoSEQ multiplex PCR, while the TCRdb copy is restricted to in-frame clones and leaves out a portion. This sample has hundreds of thousands of clones, with around 87% found just once. J is TRBJ2-7 and V is TRBV11-2, with 8 positions matching TRBD1. The source is a woman in her late teens or twenties in good health and CMV-seropositive. The specimen sequenced was PBMCs. The CDR3 region is CASSSLTGVVYEQYF. CDR3 DNA sequence: TGTGCCAGCAGCTCTTTGACAGGGGTTGTGTACGAGCAGTACTTC.